The T cell receptor beta chain described here comes from a study of CD4+ T cells in melanoma. Clones were read by immunoSEQ multiplex PCR, and TCRdb kept only the in-frame ones, dropping some. The data show 20,000 to 25,000 clones, with almost 85% seen just once and about 3.5% held by the top ten. As regards this clone: The antigen remains undetermined.

General study points: Neoantigen-specific CD4+ T cells in melanoma reportedly had diverse differentiation states. A reported correlation linked neoantigen-specific CD4+ T cells to CD8+, macrophage and B cell function.

This TCR was sampled from a human donor with melanoma. Sequencing input: cells from a culture (not recorded whether cultured in vitro).

CDR3 DNA sequence: TGTGCCAGCAGTTTACGGGTCAACTATGGCTACACCTTC. Its protein product is CASSLRVNYGYTF. This chain uses TRBV28 with TRBJ1-2, with unresolved D. V was pared by 2 bases and J by 2 bases, with 6 bases between. The CDR3 runs 13 residues. CDR1 is MDHEN, CDR2 SYDVKM, per germline.